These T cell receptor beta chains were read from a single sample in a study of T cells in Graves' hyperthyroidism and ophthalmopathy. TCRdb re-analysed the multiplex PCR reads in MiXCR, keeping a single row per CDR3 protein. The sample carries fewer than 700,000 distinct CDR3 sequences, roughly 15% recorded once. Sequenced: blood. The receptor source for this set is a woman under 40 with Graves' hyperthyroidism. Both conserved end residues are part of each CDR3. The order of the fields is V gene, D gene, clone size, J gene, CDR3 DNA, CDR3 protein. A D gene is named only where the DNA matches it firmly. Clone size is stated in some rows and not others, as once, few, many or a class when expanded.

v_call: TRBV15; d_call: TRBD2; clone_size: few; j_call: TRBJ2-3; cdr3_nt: TGTGCCACCAGCAGAGCAGGGACTAGCGGACGCACAGATACGCAGTATTTT; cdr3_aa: CATSRAGTSGRTDTQYF
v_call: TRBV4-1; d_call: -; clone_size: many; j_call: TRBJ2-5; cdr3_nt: TGCGCCAGCAGCCAAGTGGTTAGCGGGACAGACTACCAAGAGACCCAGTACTTC; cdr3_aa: CASSQVVSGTDYQETQYF
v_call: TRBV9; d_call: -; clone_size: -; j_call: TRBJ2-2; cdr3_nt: TGTGCCAGCAGCGTAGAAGCCGGCATGAACACCGGGGAGCTGTTTTTT; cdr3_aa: CASSVEAGMNTGELFF
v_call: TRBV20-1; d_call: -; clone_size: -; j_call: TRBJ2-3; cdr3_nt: TGCAGTGCTACCAGACTTACTAATCTAAAAACAGATACGCAGTATTTT; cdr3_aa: CSATRLTNLKTDTQYF
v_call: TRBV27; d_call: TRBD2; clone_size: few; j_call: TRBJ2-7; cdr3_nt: TGTGCCAGCAGTTTAAGAGCGGGAGGCGTTTACGAGCAGTACTTC; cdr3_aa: CASSLRAGGVYEQYF
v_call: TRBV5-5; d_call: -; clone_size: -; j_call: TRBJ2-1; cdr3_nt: TGTGCCAGCACCCGAGGAGACTCTCTAAGCAATGAGCAGTTCTTC; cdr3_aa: CASTRGDSLSNEQFF
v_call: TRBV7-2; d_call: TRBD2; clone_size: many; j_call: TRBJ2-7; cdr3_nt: TGTGCCAGCAGCTTAGGATCCCTAGCGGGAGTGAGAATCGAGCAGTACTTC; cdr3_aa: CASSLGSLAGVRIEQYF
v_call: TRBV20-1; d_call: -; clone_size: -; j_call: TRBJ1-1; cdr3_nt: TGCAGTGCTAGACTCCAGGGAGGAGCTTTCTTT; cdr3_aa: CSARLQGGAFF
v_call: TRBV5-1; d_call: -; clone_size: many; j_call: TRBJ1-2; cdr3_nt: TGCGCCAGCAGGGAACAGGGAAGCTATGGCTACACCTTC; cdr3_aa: CASREQGSYGYTF
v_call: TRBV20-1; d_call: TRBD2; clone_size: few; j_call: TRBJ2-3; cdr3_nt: TGCAGTGCTAGCCTGGGACTAGACCCAGATACGCAGTATTTT; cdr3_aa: CSASLGLDPDTQYF
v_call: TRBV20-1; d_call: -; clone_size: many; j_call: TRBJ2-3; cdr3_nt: TGCAGTGCTAGAAATCCCCGACAGGTGGGCACAGATACGCAGTATTTT; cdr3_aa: CSARNPRQVGTDTQYF
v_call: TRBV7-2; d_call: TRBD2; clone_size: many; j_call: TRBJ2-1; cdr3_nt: TGTGCCAGCAGCTATCTAGCGGGAGTGAACAATGAGCAGTTCTTC; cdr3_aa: CASSYLAGVNNEQFF
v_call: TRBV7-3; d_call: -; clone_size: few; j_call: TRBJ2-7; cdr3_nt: TGCGCCAGCAGCCAAGATCTTGGACAGGGGCGAGCGGGAGTTCCCTACGAGCAGTACTTC; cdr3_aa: CASSQDLGQGRAGVPYEQYF
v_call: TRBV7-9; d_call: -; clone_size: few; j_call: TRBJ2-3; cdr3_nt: TGTGCCAGCAGCTTAGCGGGAGGAGGGGCAGATACGCAGTATTTT; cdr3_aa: CASSLAGGGADTQYF
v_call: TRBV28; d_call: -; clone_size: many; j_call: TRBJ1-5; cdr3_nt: TGTGCCAGCAGTTGGGTAGACAATCAGCCCCAGCATTTT; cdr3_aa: CASSWVDNQPQHF
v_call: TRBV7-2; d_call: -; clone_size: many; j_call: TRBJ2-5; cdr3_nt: TGTGCCAGCAGCCCCCCGGGGGTTGAGACCCAGTACTTC; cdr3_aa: CASSPPGVETQYF
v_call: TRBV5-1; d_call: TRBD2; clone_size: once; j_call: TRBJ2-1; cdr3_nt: TGCGCCAGCAGCTTGGTTGCACTAGCGGGCCCCTACAATGAGCAGTTCTTC; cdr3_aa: CASSLVALAGPYNEQFF
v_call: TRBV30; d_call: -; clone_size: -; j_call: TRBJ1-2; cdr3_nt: TGTGCCTGGAGTTACCGGGCCCTCTATGGCTACACCTTC; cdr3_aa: CAWSYRALYGYTF
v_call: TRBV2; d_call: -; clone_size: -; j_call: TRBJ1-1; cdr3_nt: TGTGCCAGCAGTGGGGAGGTTGTCGGTAGTGAAGCTTTCTTT; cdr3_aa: CASSGEVVGSEAFF
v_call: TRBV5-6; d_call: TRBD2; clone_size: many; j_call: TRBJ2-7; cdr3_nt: TGTGCCAGCAGCTTAAAAGCGGGAGGTTTCGCGTACGAGCAGTACTTC; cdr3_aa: CASSLKAGGFAYEQYF
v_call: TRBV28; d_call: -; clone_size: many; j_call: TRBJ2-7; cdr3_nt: TGTGCCAGCAGTTTCACAGTATATAGGGGCGGCGACGAGCAGTACTTC; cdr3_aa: CASSFTVYRGGDEQYF
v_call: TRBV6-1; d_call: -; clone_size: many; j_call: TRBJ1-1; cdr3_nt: TGTGCCAGCAGTTATAGTCCGGTGAACACTGAAGCTTTCTTT; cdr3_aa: CASSYSPVNTEAFF
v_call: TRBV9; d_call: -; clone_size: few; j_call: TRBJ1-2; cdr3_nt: TGTGCCAGCAGCGCAAGACACTATGGCTACACCTTC; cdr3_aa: CASSARHYGYTF
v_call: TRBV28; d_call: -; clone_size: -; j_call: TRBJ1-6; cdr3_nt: TGTGCCAGCGGTTCCACACACCTCCGGGAGGCAAGCTCCTATAATTCACCCCTCCACTTT; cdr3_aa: CASGSTHLREASSYNSPLHF
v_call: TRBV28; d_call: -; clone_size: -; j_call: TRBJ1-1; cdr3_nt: TGTGCCAGCAGCTCGACGGGACCGAACACTGAAGCTTTCTTT; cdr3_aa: CASSSTGPNTEAFF
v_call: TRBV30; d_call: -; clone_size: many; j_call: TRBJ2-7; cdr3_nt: TGTGCCTGGAGTAACGACGGGAGCTCCTACGAGCAGTACTTC; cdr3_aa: CAWSNDGSSYEQYF